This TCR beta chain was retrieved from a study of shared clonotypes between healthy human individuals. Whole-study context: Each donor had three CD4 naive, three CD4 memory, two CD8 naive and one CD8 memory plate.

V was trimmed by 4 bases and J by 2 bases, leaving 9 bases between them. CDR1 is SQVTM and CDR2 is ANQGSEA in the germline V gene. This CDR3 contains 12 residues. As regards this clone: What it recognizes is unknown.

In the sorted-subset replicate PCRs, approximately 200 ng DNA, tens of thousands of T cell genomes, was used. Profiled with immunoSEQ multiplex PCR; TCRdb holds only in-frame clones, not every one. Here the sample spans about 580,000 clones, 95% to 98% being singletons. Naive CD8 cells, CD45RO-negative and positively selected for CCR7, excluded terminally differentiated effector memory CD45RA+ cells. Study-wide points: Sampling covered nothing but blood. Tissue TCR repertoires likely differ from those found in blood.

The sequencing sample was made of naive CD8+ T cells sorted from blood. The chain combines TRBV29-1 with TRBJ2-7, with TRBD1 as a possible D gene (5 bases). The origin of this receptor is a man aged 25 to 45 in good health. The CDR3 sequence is CSVVGATYEQYF. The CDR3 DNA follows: TGCAGCGTTGTTGGGGCGACCTACGAGCAGTACTTC.